A single sample is the source of the 30 T cell receptor beta chains below, sequenced in a study of radiotherapy plus CTLA-4 blockade in lung cancer. Profiling relied on immunoSEQ multiplex PCR, and the TCRdb table lists in-frame clones only, not all of them. The sample holds about 51,000 clones, more than 75% seen once. This sample comprised peripheral blood, obtained from a patient treated with radiotherapy plus ipilimumab. The receptors were sampled from a human donor with non-small cell lung cancer who had a complete response to radiotherapy plus ipilimumab.

The gene calls are TRBV11-3 and TRBJ1-2; D may be TRBD1 (6 bases). Germline CDR1 SGHNT, CDR2 YENEEA. Between the trimmed V and J ends, which lost 1 base and 7 bases, there was a span of 16 bases. This CDR3 region has 15 residues. The CDR3 region has the DNA TGTGCCAGCAGCTTAGGACGTACAGGGTTGGGTGGCTACACCTTC. It codes for CASSLGRTGLGGYTF.

The chain employs TRBV5-6 and TRBJ1-6; a weak D match, TRBD1 (5 bases). Trimming pared 3 bases from V and 5 bases from J, leaving 15 bases between. The CDR3 totals 16 residues. Per germline, CDR1 SGHDT and CDR2 YYEEEE. CDR3 coding DNA: TGTGCCAGCAGCTGGGGGTGGGGGGGGAATAATTCACCCCTCCACTTT. Its protein product is CASSWGWGGNNSPLHF.

This chain uses TRBV5-5 with TRBJ2-5; 7 nucleotides match TRBD1. CDR1 is SGHKS and CDR2 is YYEKEE in the germline V gene (reference sequence). The CDR3 length is 15 residues. With 4 bases clipped from V and 0 bases from J, the junction kept 6 bases outside the gene matches. Here the CDR3 reads CASSRDSQYQETQYF. In DNA form, the CDR3 reads TGTGCCAGCAGCAGGGACAGTCAGTACCAAGAGACCCAGTACTTC. The full variable domain, completed using reference TRBV5-5 and TRBJ2-5, is DAGVTQSPTHLIKTRGQQVTLRCSPISGHKSVSWYQQVLGQGPQFIFQYYEKEERGRGNFPDRFSARQFPNYSSELNVNALLLGDSALYLCASSRDSQYQETQYFGPGTRLLVL.

This clone has a single count. The chain recombines TRBV9 with TRBJ1-3; 10 nucleotides line up with TRBD1. After removal of 3 bases from V and 1 base from J, the junction contained 4 bases not matched to a gene. The CDR3 covers 16 residues. Germline V gene data show CDR1 as SGDLS and CDR2 as YYNGEE. The chain's CDR3 is CASSARDRGSGNTIYF. In DNA form, the CDR3 reads TGTGCCAGCAGCGCCCGGGACAGGGGTTCTGGAAACACCATATATTTT.

This clone was seen a single time. The chain joins TRBV7-9 to TRBJ2-3; D is unresolved. Per the germline V gene, CDR1 is SEHNR and CDR2 is FQNEAQ (reference sequence). Deletions cut 0 bases from V and 3 bases from J, with 13 bases between. CDR3 length equals 16 residues. The CDR3 reads CASSLAVASRTDTQYF. CDR3 bases: TGTGCCAGCAGCTTAGCCGTAGCCTCGAGGACAGATACGCAGTATTTT.

The CDR3 region has the DNA TGTGCCAGCAGCTTAGAGACAGGTTCCTACGAGCAGTACGTC. Translation: CASSLETGSYEQYV. V gene TRBV11-3 combines with J gene TRBJ2-7; D is possibly TRBD1 (6 bases). Germline V lookup: CDR1 SGHNT, CDR2 YENEEA. The CDR3 is 14 amino acids. V gave up 0 bases and J gave up 1 base, with 7 bases separating them.

The chain employs TRBV5-1 and TRBJ1-6; 10 positions agree with TRBD1. CDR1 is SGHRS and CDR2 is YFSETQ in the germline V gene. With V trimmed by 5 bases and J by 5 bases, 4 bases remained unmatched. This CDR3 contains 15 residues. CDR3 sequence reads: CASRGTGANNSPLHF. CDR3 in DNA: TGCGCCAGCAGAGGGACAGGGGCCAATAATTCACCCCTCCACTTT.

The J gene is TRBJ1-5, the V gene TRBV29-1; D is undetermined. The CDR3 covers 14 residues. The V gene's germline CDR1 is SQVTM and CDR2 ANQGSEA. Between the trimmed V and J ends, which lost 4 bases and 3 bases, there was a span of 13 bases. The DNA for the CDR3 is TGCAGCGTTGTGGCTTCAGATCACAATCAGCCCCAGCATTTT. Protein sequence: CSVVASDHNQPQHF.

The chain is built from TRBV5-4 and TRBJ2-5, with 9 bases that match TRBD2. This CDR3 has 14 amino acids. Per germline, CDR1 SGHNT and CDR2 YYREEE (reference sequence). Losses at the gene ends were 9 bases for V and 7 bases for J; bases not matched to a gene: 13. The CDR3 region has the DNA TGTGCCACCCAACCTAGCGGGACGAGAGGGACCCAGTACTTC. Amino acids: CATQPSGTRGTQYF.

This chain connects TRBV7-8 to TRBJ2-6; TRBD1 aligns across 12 bases. V trimming: 5 bases; J trimming: 4 bases; junction bases outside the gene matches: 15. This CDR3 contains 20 residues. From germline, CDR1 is SGHVS and CDR2 FQNEAQ. This CDR3 is CASSEKPRGQGARGANVLTF. The CDR3, as DNA: TGTGCCAGCAGCGAGAAACCCAGGGGACAGGGGGCTAGAGGGGCCAACGTCCTGACTTTC.

The genes are TRBV5-1 and TRBJ2-1; 14 bases match TRBD2. V trimming: 0 bases; J trimming: 7 bases; junction bases outside the gene matches: 0. The CDR3 contains 15 residues. The germline gives CDR1 SGHRS, CDR2 YFSETQ. The CDR3 loop is CASSLGLAGGNEQFF. The CDR3 region has the DNA TGCGCCAGCAGCTTGGGACTAGCGGGAGGGAATGAGCAGTTCTTC.

This chain links TRBV5-1 with TRBJ1-5; the match to TRBD1 covers 8 bases. After removal of 0 bases from V and 6 bases from J, the junction contained 5 bases not matched to a gene. The CDR3 is made up of 15 amino acids. Germline CDR1 reads SGHRS; CDR2 reads YFSETQ. CDR3 sequence reads: CASSLDAGGSQPQHF. The CDR3 DNA reads as TGCGCCAGCAGCTTGGATGCAGGGGGCTCTCAGCCCCAGCATTTT.

The gene calls are TRBV15 and TRBJ1-2; D perhaps matches TRBD1 (6 bases). Trimming stripped 0 bases from V and 4 bases from J, with 12 bases between. Germline CDR1 and CDR2: LNHNV and YYDKDF (reference sequence). This CDR3 has 15 amino acids. DNA for the CDR3: TGTGCCACCAGCAGAGACACAGGACAGCTCTATGGCTACACCTTC. Its protein is CATSRDTGQLYGYTF.

Here the CDR3 reads CAISEQELYGYTF. The CDR3, as DNA: TGTGCCATCAGTGAACAGGAACTCTATGGCTACACCTTC. This sequence joins TRBV10-3 and TRBJ1-2; D possibly corresponds to TRBD1 (5 bases). Deletions cut 3 bases from V and 4 bases from J, with 9 bases between. Germline V lookup: CDR1 ENHRY, CDR2 SYGVKD. CDR3 length: 13 residues.

This clone showed up just a few times. This chain joins TRBV19 and TRBJ1-2; a possible D gene is TRBD1 (6 bases). The V end was cut by 6 bases, the J end by 2 bases, with 10 bases between. The CDR3 runs 13 residues. From germline, CDR1 is LNHDA and CDR2 SQIVND (reference sequence). The CDR3 DNA reads as TGTGCCAGTAGGAGGGACAAGAACTATGGCTACACCTTC. Translating gives CASRRDKNYGYTF.

In its sample, this clone was seen many times. The gene calls are TRBV19 and TRBJ1-5, with 7 bases fitting TRBD1. CDR1 and CDR2 from the germline V gene are LNHDA and SQIVND (reference sequence). This CDR3 has 15 amino acids. The V segment lost 4 bases and the J segment 0 bases; nucleotides outside the gene matches: 3. CDR3 loop: CASSTGGYSNQPQHF. The DNA for the CDR3 is TGTGCCAGTAGTACAGGGGGATATAGCAATCAGCCCCAGCATTTT.

V is TRBV2 and J is TRBJ1-2, with a weak D call TRBD1 (5 bases). The germline V gene encodes CDR1 SNHLY and CDR2 FYNNEI. This CDR3 is 17 amino acids long. The V gene lost 2 bases and the J gene lost 4 bases, with 20 bases spanning the gap. CDR3 amino acids: CASSEYNPGEAGYGYTF. CDR3 in DNA: TGTGCCAGCAGTGAATATAATCCGGGGGAGGCAGGCTATGGCTACACCTTC.

J is TRBJ1-2 and V is TRBV20-1, with D uncertain. The CDR3 contains 11 residues. The V gene lost 3 bases and the J gene lost 2 bases, with 4 bases spanning the gap. The V gene's germline CDR1 is DFQATT and CDR2 SNEGSKA (reference sequence). For the CDR3, the DNA is TGCAGTGCTAGTCTCAACTATGGCTACACCTTC. Translating gives CSASLNYGYTF.

The rearrangement links TRBV5-1 to TRBJ2-1; D may be TRBD2 (5 bases). Germline CDR1 SGHRS, CDR2 YFSETQ. The length of the CDR3 is 16 residues. V lost 0 bases and J 4 bases, leaving 14 bases between the germline ends. CDR3 amino acids: CASSLAGLTGYNEQFF. In DNA form, the CDR3 reads TGCGCCAGCAGCTTGGCGGGGTTAACGGGGTACAATGAGCAGTTCTTC.

This clone was found a few times. J is TRBJ2-5 and V is TRBV7-9, with D perhaps TRBD2 (5 bases). The CDR3 extends over 14 amino acids. Germline CDR1 reads SEHNR; CDR2 reads FQNEAQ (reference sequence). V lost 1 base and J lost 4, with 10 bases in between. CDR3 residues: CASSLGGAGETQYF. CDR3 bases: TGTGCCAGCAGCTTAGGTGGCGCGGGAGAGACCCAGTACTTC.

The V call is TRBV4-3, the J call TRBJ2-2; 8 bases map to TRBD1. V shed 3 bases and J 2 bases; nucleotides not matched to a gene: 8. The CDR3 is made up of 17 amino acids. Germline V gives CDR1 LGHNA, CDR2 YSLEER. The CDR3 coding sequence is TGCGCCAGCAGCCAGGAATGGACAGGGATTAACACCGGGGAGCTGTTTTTT. Protein sequence: CASSQEWTGINTGELFF.

The chain's CDR3 is CATSRGGARRGNTEAFF. The CDR3 coding sequence is TGTGCCACCAGCAGAGGTGGGGCGAGGAGGGGAAACACTGAAGCTTTCTTT. The V and J genes are TRBV15 and TRBJ1-1, with D possibly TRBD1 on 5 matching bases. Germline V gene data show CDR1 as LNHNV and CDR2 as YYDKDF (reference sequence). The V end lost 1 base, the J end lost 2 bases, and 17 bases lay between the germline ends. The CDR3 loop spans 17 amino acids.

The chain links TRBV27 to TRBJ1-1; D perhaps matches TRBD1 (6 bases). Germline CDR1 reads MNHEY; CDR2 reads SMNVEV (reference sequence). This CDR3 is built from 14 residues. Trimming took off 2 bases at V and 3 bases at J, with 10 bases between the two ends. The CDR3 reads CASSLQGPHTEAFF. The CDR3 coding sequence is TGTGCCAGCAGTTTACAGGGGCCGCACACTGAAGCTTTCTTT.

V is TRBV30 and J is TRBJ2-7, with D unclear. This CDR3 contains 12 residues. The V gene lost 0 bases and the J gene lost 3 bases, with 6 bases spanning the gap. Germline V gives CDR1 GTSNPN, CDR2 SVGIG (reference sequence). CDR3 in DNA: TGTGCCTGGAGTGTAATCCACTACGAGCAGTACTTC. It yields the protein CAWSVIHYEQYF.

The chain combines TRBV9 with TRBJ2-2, with a tentative D call TRBD2 (6 bases). Per germline, CDR1 SGDLS and CDR2 YYNGEE. V shed 9 bases and J shed 4 bases, with 19 bases lying between them. The CDR3 contains 15 residues. The CDR3 here is CATGRGSGVTGELFF. The DNA of the CDR3 is TGTGCCACGGGGCGGGGCTCGGGCGTCACCGGGGAGCTGTTTTTT.

This clone was observed a few times. The chain couples TRBV7-2 to TRBJ2-3; 10 positions match TRBD2. The CDR3 has 14 amino acids. Germline values: CDR1 SGHTA, CDR2 FQGNSA. V was pared by 5 bases and J by 3 bases, with 2 bases of the junction left unmatched. The CDR3 reads CASSLGLATDTQYF. The CDR3 DNA reads TGTGCCAGCAGCCTGGGACTAGCGACAGATACGCAGTATTTT.

The chain combines TRBV6-6 with TRBJ1-1; 9 bases align to TRBD1. This CDR3 is 13 amino acids long. CDR1 and CDR2 (germline): MNHNY, SVGAGI (reference sequence). Germline trimming cut 0 bases from V and 7 bases from J; bases unmatched to any gene: 0. This chain's CDR3 is CASSYSDRGEAFF. The DNA of the CDR3 is TGTGCCAGCAGTTACTCGGACAGGGGTGAAGCTTTCTTT.

The CDR3 DNA reads as TGTGCCAGCAGTGAATTGGGGGGATCCCCCTATGGCTACACCTTC. Its protein is CASSELGGSPYGYTF. V is TRBV25-1 and J is TRBJ1-2; tentative D call: TRBD1 (5 bases). This CDR3 comprises 15 residues. Trimming took off 1 base at V and 4 bases at J, with 13 bases between the two ends. Germline CDR1 and CDR2: MGHDK and SYGVNS.

V is TRBV30 and J is TRBJ1-5; 9 bases line up with TRBD1. The length of the CDR3 is 15 residues. In germline, CDR1 is GTSNPN, CDR2 SVGIG (reference sequence). V shed 1 base, J shed 6 bases, and the junction held 7 bases outside the gene matches. CDR3 nucleotides: TGTGCCTGGAGTGGGGGACAGGGTAGAACTCAGCCCCAGCATTTT. The encoded protein is CAWSGGQGRTQPQHF.

The V and J genes are TRBV7-2 and TRBJ1-4, with D possibly matching TRBD1 (6 bases). Germline lookup yields CDR1 SGHTA and CDR2 FQGNSA. V was trimmed by 5 bases and J by 7 bases, leaving 14 bases between them. CDR3 length: 14 residues. The CDR3: CASSRGGRSEKLFF. DNA for the CDR3: TGTGCCAGCAGCCGGGGGGGCCGGAGTGAAAAACTGTTTTTT.